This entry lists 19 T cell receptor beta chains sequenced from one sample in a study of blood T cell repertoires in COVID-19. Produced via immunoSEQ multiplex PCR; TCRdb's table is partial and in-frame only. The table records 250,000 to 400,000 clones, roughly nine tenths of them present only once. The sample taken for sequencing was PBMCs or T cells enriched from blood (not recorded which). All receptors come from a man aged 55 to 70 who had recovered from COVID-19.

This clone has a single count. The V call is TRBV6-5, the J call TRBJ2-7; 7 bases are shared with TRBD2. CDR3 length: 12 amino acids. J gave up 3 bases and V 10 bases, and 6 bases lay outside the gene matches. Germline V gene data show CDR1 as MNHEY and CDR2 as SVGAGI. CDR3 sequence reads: CANSGGRYEQYF. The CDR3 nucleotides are TGTGCCAACTCGGGAGGTCGCTACGAGCAGTACTTC.

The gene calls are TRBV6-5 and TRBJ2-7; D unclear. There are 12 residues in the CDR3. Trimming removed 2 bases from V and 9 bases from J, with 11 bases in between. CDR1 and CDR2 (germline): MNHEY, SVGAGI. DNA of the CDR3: TGTGCCAGCAGTTACGGTGCCGGCGGGCAGTACTTC. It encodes CASSYGAGGQYF.

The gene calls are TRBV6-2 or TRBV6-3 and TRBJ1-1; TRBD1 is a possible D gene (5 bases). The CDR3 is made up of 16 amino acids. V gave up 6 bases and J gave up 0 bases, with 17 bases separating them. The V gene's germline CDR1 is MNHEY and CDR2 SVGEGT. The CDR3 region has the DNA TGTGCCAGCAGCTGGACGTGGGGGGTGGTGAACACTGAAGCTTTCTTT. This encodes CASSWTWGVVNTEAFF.

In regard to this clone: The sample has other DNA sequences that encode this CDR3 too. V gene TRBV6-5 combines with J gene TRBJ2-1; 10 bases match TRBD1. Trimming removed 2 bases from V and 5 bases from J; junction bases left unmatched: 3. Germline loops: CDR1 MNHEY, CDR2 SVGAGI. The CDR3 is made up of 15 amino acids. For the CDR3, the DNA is TGTGCCAGCAGTTACACGGGACAGGGGAACAATGAGCAGTTCTTC. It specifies CASSYTGQGNNEQFF.

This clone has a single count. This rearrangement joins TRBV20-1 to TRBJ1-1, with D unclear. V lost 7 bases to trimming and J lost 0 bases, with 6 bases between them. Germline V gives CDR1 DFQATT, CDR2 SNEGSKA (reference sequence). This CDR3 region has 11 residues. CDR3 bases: TGCAGTGGCCAGATGAACACTGAAGCTTTCTTT. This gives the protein CSGQMNTEAFF.

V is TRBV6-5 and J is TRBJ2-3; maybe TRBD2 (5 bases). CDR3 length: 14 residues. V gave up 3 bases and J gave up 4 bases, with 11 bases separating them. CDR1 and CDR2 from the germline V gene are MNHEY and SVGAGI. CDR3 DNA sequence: TGTGCCAGCAGTTATAATGCGGGTGCAGATACGCAGTATTTT. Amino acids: CASSYNAGADTQYF.

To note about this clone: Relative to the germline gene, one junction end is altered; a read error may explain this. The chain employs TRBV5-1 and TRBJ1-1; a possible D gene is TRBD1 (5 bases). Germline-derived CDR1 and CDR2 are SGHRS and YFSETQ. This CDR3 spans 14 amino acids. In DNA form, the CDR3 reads TGCGCCAGCAGCCCGGCCGGGGGTAACACTGAGGCTTTCTTT. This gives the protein CASSPAGGNTEAFF.

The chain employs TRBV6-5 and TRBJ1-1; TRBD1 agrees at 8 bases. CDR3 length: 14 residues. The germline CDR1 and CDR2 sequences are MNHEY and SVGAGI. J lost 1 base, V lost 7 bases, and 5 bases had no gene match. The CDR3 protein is CASTRQGANTEAFF. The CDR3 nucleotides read TGTGCCAGCACGAGGCAGGGGGCGAACACTGAAGCTTTCTTT.

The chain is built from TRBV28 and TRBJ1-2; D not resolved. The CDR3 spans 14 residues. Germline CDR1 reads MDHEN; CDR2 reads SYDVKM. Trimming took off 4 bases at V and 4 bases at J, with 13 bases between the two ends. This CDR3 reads CASSSADTFYGYTF. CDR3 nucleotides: TGTGCCAGCAGTTCAGCCGACACGTTCTATGGCTACACCTTC.

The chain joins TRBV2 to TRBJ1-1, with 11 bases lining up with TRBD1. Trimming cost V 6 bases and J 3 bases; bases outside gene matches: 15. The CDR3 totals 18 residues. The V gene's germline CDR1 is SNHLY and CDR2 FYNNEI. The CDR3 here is CASSRDTDRGLRDTEAFF. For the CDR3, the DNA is TGTGCCAGCAGCCGAGACACGGACAGGGGGCTTAGGGACACTGAAGCTTTCTTT.

As DNA, the CDR3 is TGTGCCAGCAGTTACGGCACTCTCCTCGGGGGCGAGCAGTACTTC. It yields the protein CASSYGTLLGGEQYF. The chain uses TRBV6-5 and TRBJ2-7; the D gene is possibly TRBD2 (6 bases). Between the trimmed V and J ends, which lost 2 bases and 6 bases, there was a span of 17 bases. Germline CDR1 is MNHEY and CDR2 is SVGAGI. The CDR3 runs to 15 residues.

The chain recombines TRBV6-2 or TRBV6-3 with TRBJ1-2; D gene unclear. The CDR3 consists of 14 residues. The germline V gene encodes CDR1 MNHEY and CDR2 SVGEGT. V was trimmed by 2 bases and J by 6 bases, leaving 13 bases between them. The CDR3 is CASSYGRGVDGYTF. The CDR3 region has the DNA TGTGCCAGCAGTTACGGTCGTGGAGTGGATGGCTACACCTTC.

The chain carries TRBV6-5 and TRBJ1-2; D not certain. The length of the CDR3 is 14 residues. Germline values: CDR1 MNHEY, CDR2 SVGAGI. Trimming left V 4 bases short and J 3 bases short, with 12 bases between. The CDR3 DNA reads TGTGCCAGCAGTTTTCGAGGTTTCGACTATGGCTACACCTTC. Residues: CASSFRGFDYGYTF.

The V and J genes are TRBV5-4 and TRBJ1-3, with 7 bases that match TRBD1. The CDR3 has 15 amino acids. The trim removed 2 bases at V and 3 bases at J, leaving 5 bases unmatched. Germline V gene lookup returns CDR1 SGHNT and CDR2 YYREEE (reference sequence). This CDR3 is CASSFQGGVGNTIYF. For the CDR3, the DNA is TGTGCCAGCAGCTTTCAGGGGGGCGTTGGAAACACCATATATTTT.

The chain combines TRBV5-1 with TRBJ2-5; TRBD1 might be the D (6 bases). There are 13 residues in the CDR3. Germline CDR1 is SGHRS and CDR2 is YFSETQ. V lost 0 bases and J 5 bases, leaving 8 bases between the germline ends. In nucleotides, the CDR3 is TGCGCCAGCAGCTTGGGCAGGGGTGAGACCCAGTACTTC. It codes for CASSLGRGETQYF.

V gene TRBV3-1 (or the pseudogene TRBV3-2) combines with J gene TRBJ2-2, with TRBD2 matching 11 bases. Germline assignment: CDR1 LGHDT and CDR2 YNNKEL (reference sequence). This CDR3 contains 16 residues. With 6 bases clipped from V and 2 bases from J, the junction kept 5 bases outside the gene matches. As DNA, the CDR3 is TGTGCCAGCAGACGTACTAGCGGGGGTAACACCGGGGAGCTGTTTTTT. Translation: CASRRTSGGNTGELFF.

CDR3 residues: CATSRGDGGEAQYF. CDR3 nucleotides: TGTGCCACCAGCAGAGGTGATGGCGGGGAGGCCCAGTACTTC. This sequence joins TRBV15 and TRBJ2-5, with D possibly TRBD2 on 6 matching bases. Germline lookup yields CDR1 LNHNV and CDR2 YYDKDF (reference sequence). The CDR3 has 14 residues. With 1 base removed from V and 9 bases from J, the gap between germline ends came to 15 bases.

This CDR3 is CASRGQGGGSPLHF. In DNA, the CDR3 is TGTGCCAGCAGAGGACAGGGAGGAGGCTCACCCCTCCACTTT. The chain links TRBV6-5 to TRBJ1-6; 8 bases map to TRBD1. The CDR3 is 14 residues long. CDR1 and CDR2 (germline): MNHEY, SVGAGI. The V segment lost 6 bases and the J segment 10 bases; nucleotides outside the gene matches: 8.

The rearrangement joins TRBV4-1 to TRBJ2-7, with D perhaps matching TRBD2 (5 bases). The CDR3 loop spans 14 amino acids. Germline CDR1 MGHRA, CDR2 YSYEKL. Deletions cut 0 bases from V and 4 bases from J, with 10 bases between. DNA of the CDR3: TGCGCCAGCAGCCAAGATGATAGACTATACGAGCAGTACTTC. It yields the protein CASSQDDRLYEQYF.